These 4 T cell receptor beta chains originate from one sample sequenced in a study of CD8 T cells in ankylosing spondylitis. TCRdb analysed the 5' RACE reads with MiXCR anew, one entry per CDR3 protein. The table records about 250,000 distinct CDR3 sequences, roughly 32% of them present only once. Sequences were obtained from blood, either unsorted or a sorted T cell fraction (not recorded which). The receptors were gathered from a male donor with ankylosing spondylitis or in good health (not recorded which).

The sample holds a few counts of this clonotype. The rearrangement joins TRBV24-1 to TRBJ2-3; TRBD1 agrees at 10 bases. The J segment lost 1 base and the V segment lost 3 bases, leaving 6 bases of the junction unmatched. The CDR3 runs to 17 residues. Germline V gene sequence: CDR1 KGHDR, CDR2 SFDVKD. Here the CDR3 DNA reads TGTGCCACCAGTGATGCCATGGACAGGGGGGGCACAGATACGCAGTATTTT. Translated: CATSDAMDRGGTDTQYF.

The rearrangement links TRBV18 to TRBJ2-3; D remains unclear. The CDR3 has 14 amino acids. Germline V lookup: CDR1 KGHSH, CDR2 LQKENI. Deletions cut 6 bases from V and 6 bases from J, with 16 bases between. The CDR3 loop reads CASSPVVGQDTQYF. DNA of the CDR3: TGTGCCAGCTCCCCGGTGGTCGGTCAGGATACGCAGTATTTT.

This clonotype was counted a single time. This rearrangement joins TRBV29-1 to TRBJ2-7; TRBD2 aligns across 7 bases. The J segment lost 0 bases and the V segment lost 0 bases, leaving 8 bases of the junction unmatched. The CDR3 runs 16 residues. CDR1 SQVTM and CDR2 ANQGSEA come from the germline V gene. The CDR3 is CSVEDRSAGSSYEQYF. CDR3 DNA sequence: TGCAGCGTTGAAGATCGCTCAGCGGGGAGCTCCTACGAGCAGTACTTC.

This clonotype came up many times. DNA of the CDR3: TGTGCCAGCAGTTACGGGGGAAAGGGGACCCAGTACTTC. This translates into CASSYGGKGTQYF. The chain carries TRBV6-5 and TRBJ2-5, with D perhaps TRBD1 or TRBD2 (5 bases each). V lost 2 bases, J lost 7 bases, and 11 bases lay in between. This CDR3 has 13 residues. The germline V gene encodes CDR1 MNHEY and CDR2 SVGAGI.